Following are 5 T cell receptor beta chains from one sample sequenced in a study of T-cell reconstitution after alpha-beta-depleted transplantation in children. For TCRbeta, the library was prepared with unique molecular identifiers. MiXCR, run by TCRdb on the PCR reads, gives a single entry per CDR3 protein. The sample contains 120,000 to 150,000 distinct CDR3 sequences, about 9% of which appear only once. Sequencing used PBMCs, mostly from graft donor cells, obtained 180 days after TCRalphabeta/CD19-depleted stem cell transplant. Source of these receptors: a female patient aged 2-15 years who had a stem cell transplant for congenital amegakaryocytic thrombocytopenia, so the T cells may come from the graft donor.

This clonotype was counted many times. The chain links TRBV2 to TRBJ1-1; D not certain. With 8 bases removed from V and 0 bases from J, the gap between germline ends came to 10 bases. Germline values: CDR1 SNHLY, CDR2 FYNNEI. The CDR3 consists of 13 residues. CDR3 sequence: CASQDGVNTEAFF. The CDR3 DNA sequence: TGTGCCAGCCAGGACGGAGTGAACACTGAAGCTTTCTTT.

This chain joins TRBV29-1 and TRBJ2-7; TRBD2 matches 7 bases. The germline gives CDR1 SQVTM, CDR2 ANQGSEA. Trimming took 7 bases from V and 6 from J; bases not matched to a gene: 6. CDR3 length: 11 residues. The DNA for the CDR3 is TGCAGCGCCCGGACTAGTTCCGAGCAGTACTTC. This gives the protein CSARTSSEQYF.

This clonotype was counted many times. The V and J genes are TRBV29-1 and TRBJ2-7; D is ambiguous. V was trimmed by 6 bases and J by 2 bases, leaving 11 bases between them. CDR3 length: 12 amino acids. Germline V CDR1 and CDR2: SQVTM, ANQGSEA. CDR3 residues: CSVLDGTYEQYF. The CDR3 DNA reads TGCAGCGTATTGGACGGTACCTACGAGCAGTACTTC.

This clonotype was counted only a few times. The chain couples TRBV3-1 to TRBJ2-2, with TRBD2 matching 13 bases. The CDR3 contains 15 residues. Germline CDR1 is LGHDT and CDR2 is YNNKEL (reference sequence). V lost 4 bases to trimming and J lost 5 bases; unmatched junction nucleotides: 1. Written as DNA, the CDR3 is TGTGCCAGCAGCCCGGGACTAGCGGGGACCGGGGAGCTGTTTTTT. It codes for CASSPGLAGTGELFF.

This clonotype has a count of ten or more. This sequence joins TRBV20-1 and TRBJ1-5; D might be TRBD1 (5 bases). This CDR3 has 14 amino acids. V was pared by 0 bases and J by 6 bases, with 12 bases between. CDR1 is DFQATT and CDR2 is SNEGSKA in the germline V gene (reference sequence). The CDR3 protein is CSARDGSGSQPQHF. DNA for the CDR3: TGCAGTGCTAGAGATGGGTCAGGGAGTCAGCCCCAGCATTTT.